What follows describes a single T cell receptor (beta chain). The sample holds a few counts of this clonotype. The specificity of this receptor is unknown. A read error may explain this, as a much larger clone is one base away. CDR1 SNHLY and CDR2 FYNNEI were looked up in the germline V gene. The CDR3 sequence holds 15 residues, the cysteine and phenylalanine included. Only the CDR3 region is kept as DNA, spanning 45 bases read in frame from base 1. The data were obtained in a study of regulatory T cells in long-lasting Graves disease (dated by TCRdb to the early 2020s). Context from the whole study: Patients with newly diagnosed Graves' disease had been on antithyroid drugs for under 3 months. Patients with persistent Graves' disease were compared with patients with newly diagnosed Graves' disease using TCR sequencing and RNA sequencing of peripheral blood. A total of roughly 33 samples were covered by TCR sequencing, comprising roughly 13 persistent and some 20 newly diagnosed Graves' disease patients. The study was conducted in China and was registered as a clinical trial. General study outcomes and caveats: Lower TCR Shannon entropy and fewer highly expanded clones were observed in persistent Graves' disease patients than in newly diagnosed patients, which suggested clonal expansion. Patients with persistent disease shared more public clonotypes (roughly 2,900) than newly diagnosed patients did (more than 900). Peripheral blood alone was examined, since thyroid tissue, which constituted the primary lesion, could not be accessed. Persistent disease showed preferential use of TRBV28, TRBJ1-2 and TRBJ2-5, whereas newly diagnosed disease favored TRBV20-1 and TRBJ2-1. Sequencing and analysis were restricted to the TCR beta chain. The small sample size was acknowledged by the authors as a limitation that may reduce accuracy.

Library generation was performed with multiplex PCR. Reads for this sample came from an Illumina HiSeq 4000. To build TCR beta libraries, CDR3 regions were amplified by Arm-PCR using iRepertoire HTBI primers. PCR products were gel purified before sequencing. The authors' pipeline ran thus. Across samples, 60 to 80 TRBV and roughly 13 TRBJ segments were identified and used for gene usage analysis of CDR3 amino acid clonotypes. COPE and FqMerger were used to merge the filtered high-quality paired reads into contigs. BLAST was used to align contigs to IMGT TRBV, TRBD and TRBJ reference genes, and CDR3 was defined according to IMGT. Highly expanded clones were defined as clonotypes with a frequency above 0.1%. Repertoire diversity was measured by Shannon entropy, and V-J evenness by the Gini coefficient. A clonotype was considered public if more than one individual shared it. The public reads were reanalyzed by TCRdb: fastp trimming at Q25, MiXCR alignment, in-frame beta chains only. Merged by CDR3 protein, the rows form single entries marked with the most common genes and DNA. TCRdb, rather than the study authors, made the V and J calls. This sample holds approximately 560,000 distinct CDR3 sequences; 15% to 20% were observed only once. The ten largest clones take up 12% of the sample.

The intended sense of this specimen's time point label: newly diagnosed GD, antithyroid drugs for less than 3 months. For both TCR sequencing and RNA sequencing, RNA was extracted from PBMCs using TRIzol. The diagnosis of Graves' disease was made according to American Thyroid Association guidelines. The patients came from an endocrinology department in Xi'an, China. From each patient, 8 to 10 milliliters of peripheral blood was collected into an EDTA anticoagulant tube. Ficoll Paque Plus density gradient separation was used to isolate PBMCs, and no further T cell sorting was done. An Agilent 2100 Bioanalyzer and agarose gel were used to check RNA quality, while a NanoDrop 2000 measured RNA concentration. The data also belong to a second study, concerning T cells in Graves' hyperthyroidism and ophthalmopathy. As described in the second report: A patient counted as having stable Graves' hyperthyroidism if no progression to ophthalmopathy occurred over 18 months of follow-up. Hyperthyroidism patients were newly diagnosed, with disease duration under 2 months, and aged 18 to 65 years. Patients with uncontrolled infections, other autoimmune diseases, pregnancy or lactation were excluded. Diagnoses were based on clinical symptoms, serum thyroxine and TRAb, thyroid ultrasound and orbital computed tomography. The first round of RT-PCR for the TCR CDR3 was performed with the HTBI primer set and the Qiagen OneStep RT-PCR kit. Blood samples also contained most of the expanded thyroid clonotypes (frequency above 0.001), which suggests that blood repertoires may reflect thyroid immune responses. A model built on a 13 V-J signature distinguished ophthalmopathy from stable hyperthyroidism, reaching about 89% sensitivity and around 82% specificity in cross-validation and 80%/75% in testing. During validation, the model predicted progression to ophthalmopathy a median of approximately six months ahead of onset, with approximately 71% sensitivity and 72% to 80% specificity. A discovery cohort of approximately 100 patients, about 44 with Graves' ophthalmopathy and approximately 55 with stable Graves' hyperthyroidism, was used to find distinguishing TCR V-J signatures. An independent validation cohort of around 19 hyperthyroidism patients and about 15 patients who later progressed to ophthalmopathy tested prospective prediction of ophthalmopathy. The approximately 90 discovery patients were randomly split 7:3 into training and test sets. Thyroid tissue and blood T-cell repertoires from several Graves' hyperthyroidism patients were also compared in the study. Following sampling, methimazole starting at 30 mg daily was given to hyperthyroidism patients, and high-dose intravenous methylprednisolone was given to ophthalmopathy patients. Libraries were constructed in a second round of multiplex PCR, after which size selection and purification were carried out. The libraries were sequenced on an Illumina HiSeq2000 using paired-end 100 bp reads. SOAPnuke was used to process the raw data, with reads discarded if the reads contained adapters or uncalled bases, had a mean Phred below 15, or lacked an exact constant-primer or identifier match. High-quality paired reads were merged with COPE v1.2.5, and unique nucleotide sequences were defined as clonotypes. MiTCR v1.1 was used to align the clonotypes against IMGT TRBV, TRBD and TRBJ reference segments. The analysis included only V-J combinations with a frequency above 0.0001, which together covered more than 99% of the repertoires. The TCS score was defined as the ratio of F50 (clonal expansion) to E x V (chaos), calculated using BLOSUM62-based TCRdist between CDR3 peptides within each V-J. Welch's t-statistics and random forest reduced 500 to 650 V-J features to 10 to 15, which were used in a naive Bayes classifier (R e1071). No statistical method was used to fix the sample size in advance, and group allocation was not hidden from the investigators. The paper describes TCR Vbeta CDR3 sequencing of 135 peripheral blood samples, made up of about 41 ophthalmopathy patients, over 70 hyperthyroidism patients and some 17 progressor patients.

Here the sequenced sample was peripheral blood mononuclear cells (PBMCs), taken at new diagnosis, from a patient treated with antithyroid drugs. The sequence was obtained from a man in his late teens or twenties with Graves disease. Donor details come from another sample of the same person, matched by shared clones. The rearrangement joined TRBV2 to TRBJ2-7; 9 middle bases align to TRBD1. The CDR3 amino acid sequence is: CAGSAGTGSSYEQYF. In nucleotide form, the sequence is TGTGCCGGCAGTGCGGGGACAGGGAGCTCCTACGAGCAGTACTTC. With all but the CDR3 taken from the reference TRBV2 and TRBJ2-7 genes, the full variable domain is: EPEVTQTPSHQVTQMGQEVILRCVPISNHLYFYWYRQILGQKVEFLVSFYNNEISEKSEIFDDQFSVERPDGSNFTLKIRSTKLEDSAMYFCAGSAGTGSSYEQYFGPGTRLTVT.